The clone carrying this TCR beta chain showed up just a few times. No antigen is known for it. This entry belongs to a study of T-cell memory formation after mild COVID-19. Study-wide findings and caveats: Clones that contracted from day 15 to 85 had balanced CD4/CD8; later expanders were CD4+ biased.

It was 5'RACE with constant-segment primers that produced the TCR alpha and TCR beta cDNA libraries, which carried sample barcodes and UMIs. TCRdb itself ran the 5' RACE reads through MiXCR, one entry per CDR3 protein. The sample records fewer than 550,000 distinct CDR3 sequences, around 18% being singletons. Sample: PBMCs or a T cell subset sorted from them (not recorded which). This receptor was obtained from an adult woman who had mild COVID-19 (a few samples of this study predate the infection). Cell type and time point are not known.

The CDR3 nucleotides are TGTGCCAGCAGTCCACAAGGACAGGGAAATCAGCCCCAGCATTTT. Residues: CASSPQGQGNQPQHF. J is TRBJ1-5 and V is TRBV12-3 or TRBV12-4; TRBD1 matches at 8 bases. This CDR3 is 15 amino acids long. V was clipped by 5 bases and J by 4 bases; unmatched bases: 7.